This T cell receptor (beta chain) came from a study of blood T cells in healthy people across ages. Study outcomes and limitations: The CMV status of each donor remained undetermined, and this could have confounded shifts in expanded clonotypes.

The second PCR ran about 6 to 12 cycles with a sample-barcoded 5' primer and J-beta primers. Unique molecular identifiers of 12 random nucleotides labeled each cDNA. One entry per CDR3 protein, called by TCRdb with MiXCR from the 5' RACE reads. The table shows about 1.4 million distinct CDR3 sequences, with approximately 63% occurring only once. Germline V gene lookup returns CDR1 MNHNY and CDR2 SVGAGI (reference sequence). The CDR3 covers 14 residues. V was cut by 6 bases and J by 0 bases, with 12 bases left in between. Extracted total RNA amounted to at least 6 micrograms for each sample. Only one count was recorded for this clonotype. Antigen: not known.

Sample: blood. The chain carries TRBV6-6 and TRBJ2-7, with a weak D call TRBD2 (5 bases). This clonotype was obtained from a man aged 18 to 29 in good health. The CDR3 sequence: CASSTYGSSYEQYF. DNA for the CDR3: TGTGCCAGCAGCACGTATGGGAGCTCCTACGAGCAGTACTTC.